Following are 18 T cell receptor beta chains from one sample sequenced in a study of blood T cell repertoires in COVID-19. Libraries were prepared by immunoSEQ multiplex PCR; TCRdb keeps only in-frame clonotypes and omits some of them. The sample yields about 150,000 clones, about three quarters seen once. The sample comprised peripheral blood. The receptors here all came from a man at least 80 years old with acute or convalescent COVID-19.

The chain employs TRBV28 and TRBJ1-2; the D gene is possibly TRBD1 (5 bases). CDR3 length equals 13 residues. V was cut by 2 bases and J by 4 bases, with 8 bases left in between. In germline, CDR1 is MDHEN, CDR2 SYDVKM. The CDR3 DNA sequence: TGTGCCAGCAGTTTAGCGGGACTCTATGGCTACACCTTC. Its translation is CASSLAGLYGYTF.

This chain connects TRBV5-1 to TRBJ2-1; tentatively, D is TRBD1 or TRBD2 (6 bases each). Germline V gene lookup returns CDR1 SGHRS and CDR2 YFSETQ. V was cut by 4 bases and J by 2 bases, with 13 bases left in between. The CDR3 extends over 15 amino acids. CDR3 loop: CASSVEGVPYNEQFF. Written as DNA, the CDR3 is TGCGCCAGCAGCGTGGAGGGGGTCCCCTACAATGAGCAGTTCTTC.

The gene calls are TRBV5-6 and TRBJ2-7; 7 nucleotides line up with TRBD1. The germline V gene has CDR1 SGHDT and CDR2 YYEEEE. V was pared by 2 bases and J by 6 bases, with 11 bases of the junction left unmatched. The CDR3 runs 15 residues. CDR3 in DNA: TGTGCCAGCAGCTTTAGGGGGCTGGGGTCGGGCGAGCAGTACGTC. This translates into CASSFRGLGSGEQYV.

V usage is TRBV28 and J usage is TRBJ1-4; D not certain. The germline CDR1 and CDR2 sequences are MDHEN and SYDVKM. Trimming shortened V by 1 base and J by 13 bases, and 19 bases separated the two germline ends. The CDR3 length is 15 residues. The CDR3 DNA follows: TGTGCCAGCAGTTTATCTGGGAGGGAAACCAGTCCACTGTTTTTT. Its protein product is CASSLSGRETSPLFF.

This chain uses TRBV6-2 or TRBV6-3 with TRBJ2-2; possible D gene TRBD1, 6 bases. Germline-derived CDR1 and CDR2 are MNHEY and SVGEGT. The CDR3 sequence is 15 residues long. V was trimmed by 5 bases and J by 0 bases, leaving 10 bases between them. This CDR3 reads CASSTGTSNTGELFF. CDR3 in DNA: TGTGCCAGCAGTACAGGGACCTCGAACACCGGGGAGCTGTTTTTT.

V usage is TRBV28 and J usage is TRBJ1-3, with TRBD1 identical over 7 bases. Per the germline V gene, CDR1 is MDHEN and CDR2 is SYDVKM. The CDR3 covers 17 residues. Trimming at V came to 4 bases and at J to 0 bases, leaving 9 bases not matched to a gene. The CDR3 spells CASSSPGQDDSGNTIYF. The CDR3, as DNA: TGTGCCAGCAGTTCCCCCGGACAGGATGACTCTGGAAACACCATATATTTT.

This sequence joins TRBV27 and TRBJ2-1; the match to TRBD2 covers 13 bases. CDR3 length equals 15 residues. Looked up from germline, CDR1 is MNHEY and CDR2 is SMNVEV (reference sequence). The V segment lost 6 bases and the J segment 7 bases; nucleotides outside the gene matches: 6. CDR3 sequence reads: CASRRTSGGGNEQFF. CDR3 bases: TGTGCCAGCAGGCGTACTAGCGGGGGGGGGAATGAGCAGTTCTTC.

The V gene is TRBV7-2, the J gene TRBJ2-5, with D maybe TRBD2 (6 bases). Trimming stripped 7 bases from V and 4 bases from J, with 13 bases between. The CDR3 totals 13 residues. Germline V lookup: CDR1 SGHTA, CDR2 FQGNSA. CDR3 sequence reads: CASTVLGGETQYF. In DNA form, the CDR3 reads TGTGCCAGCACCGTTCTGGGGGGAGAGACCCAGTACTTC.

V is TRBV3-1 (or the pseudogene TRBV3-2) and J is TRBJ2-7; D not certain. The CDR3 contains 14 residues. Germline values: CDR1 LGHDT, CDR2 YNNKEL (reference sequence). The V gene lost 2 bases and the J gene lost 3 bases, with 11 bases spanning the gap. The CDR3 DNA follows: TGTGCCAGCAGCCAATCCGCCCCGGGCTACGAGCAGTACTTC. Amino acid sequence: CASSQSAPGYEQYF.

This chain's CDR3 is CASSLGGATGNTIYF. The CDR3 bases are TGCGCCAGCAGCCTGGGGGGCGCGACTGGAAACACCATATATTTT. The V call is TRBV5-1, the J call TRBJ1-3; maybe TRBD1 (6 bases). This CDR3 spans 15 amino acids. Trimming cost V 4 bases and J 2 bases, with 13 bases left between them. Germline lookup yields CDR1 SGHRS and CDR2 YFSETQ.

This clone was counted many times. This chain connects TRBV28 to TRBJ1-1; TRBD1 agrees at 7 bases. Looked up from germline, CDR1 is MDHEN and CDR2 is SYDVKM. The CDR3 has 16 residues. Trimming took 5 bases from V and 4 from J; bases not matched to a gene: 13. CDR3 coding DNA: TGTGCCAGCAGTCCCGTCTGGCATCCAGGGGGCACTGAAGCTTTCTTT. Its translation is CASSPVWHPGGTEAFF.

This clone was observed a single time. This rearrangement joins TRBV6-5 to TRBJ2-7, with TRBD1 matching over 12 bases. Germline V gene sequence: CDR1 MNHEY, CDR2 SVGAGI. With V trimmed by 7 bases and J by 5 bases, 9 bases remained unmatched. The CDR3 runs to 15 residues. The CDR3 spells CASTSSGTGGDEQYF. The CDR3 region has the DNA TGTGCCAGCACCTCATCCGGGACAGGGGGCGACGAGCAGTACTTC.

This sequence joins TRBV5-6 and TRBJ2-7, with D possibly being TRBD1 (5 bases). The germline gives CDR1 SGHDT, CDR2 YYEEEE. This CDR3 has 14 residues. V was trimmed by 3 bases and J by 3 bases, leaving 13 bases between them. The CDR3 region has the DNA TGTGCCAGCAGCTCTGGACATTGGAGCTACGAGCAGTACGTC. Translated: CASSSGHWSYEQYV.

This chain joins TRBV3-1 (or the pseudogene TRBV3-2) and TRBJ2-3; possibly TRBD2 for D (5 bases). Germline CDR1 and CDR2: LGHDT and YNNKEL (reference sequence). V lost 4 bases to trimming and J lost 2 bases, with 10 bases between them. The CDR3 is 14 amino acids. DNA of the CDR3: TGTGCCAGCAGCCGGACTCCGGCCACAGATACGCAGTATTTT. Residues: CASSRTPATDTQYF.

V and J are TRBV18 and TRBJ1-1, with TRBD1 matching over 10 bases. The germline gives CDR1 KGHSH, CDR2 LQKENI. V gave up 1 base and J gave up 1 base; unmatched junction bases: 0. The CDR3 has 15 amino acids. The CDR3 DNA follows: TGTGCCAGCTCACCACGGACAGGGGGGAACACTGAAGCTTTCTTT. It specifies CASSPRTGGNTEAFF.

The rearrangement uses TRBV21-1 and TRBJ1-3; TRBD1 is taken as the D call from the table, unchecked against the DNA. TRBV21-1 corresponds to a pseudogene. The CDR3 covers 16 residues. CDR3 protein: CASSPRRQSSGNTIYF. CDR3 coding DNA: TGTGCCAGCAGCCCGCGGAGACAGAGCTCTGGAAACACCATATATTTT.

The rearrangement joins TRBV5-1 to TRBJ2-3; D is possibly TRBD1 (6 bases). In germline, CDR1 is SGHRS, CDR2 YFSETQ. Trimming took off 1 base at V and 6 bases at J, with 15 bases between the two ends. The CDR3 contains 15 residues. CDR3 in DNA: TGCGCCAGCAGCTTGACAGGGAGCGCTCGGGATACGCAGTATTTT. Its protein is CASSLTGSARDTQYF.

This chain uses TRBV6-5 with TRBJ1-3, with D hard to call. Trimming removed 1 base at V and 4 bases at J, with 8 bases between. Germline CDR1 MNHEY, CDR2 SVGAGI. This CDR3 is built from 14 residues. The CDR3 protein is CASSYYESGNTIYF. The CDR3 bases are TGTGCCAGCAGTTACTACGAGTCCGGAAACACCATATATTTT.